Below are 7 T cell receptor beta chains sequenced from a single sample in a study of blood T cells in healthy people across ages. The second PCR ran about 6 to 12 cycles with a sample-barcoded 5' primer and J-beta primers. TCRdb itself ran the 5' RACE reads through MiXCR, one entry per CDR3 protein. The sample includes some 1 million distinct CDR3 sequences, 40% to 50% of them seen just once. Material for sequencing was blood. Receptors originate from a woman aged 55 to 70 in good health.

This clonotype has a handful of counts. J is TRBJ2-6 and V is TRBV27; the match to TRBD1 covers 7 bases. J gave up 8 bases and V 0 bases, and 16 bases lay outside the gene matches. The CDR3 length is 19 residues. Germline loops: CDR1 MNHEY, CDR2 SMNVEV (reference sequence). The CDR3 sequence: CASSLSQTGYSLGSNVLTF. In DNA, the CDR3 is TGTGCCAGCAGTTTATCCCAGACAGGGTACTCTCTGGGGTCCAACGTCCTGACTTTC.

The sample holds one count of this clonotype. Germline is not matched at one junction end, which may reflect a read error. The chain uses TRBV7-2 and TRBJ1-2, with TRBD1 matching over 9 bases. This CDR3 contains 14 residues. From germline, CDR1 is SGHTA and CDR2 FQGNSA. CDR3 protein: CASSYTPGTGLLSF. The CDR3 coding sequence is TGTGCCAGCAGCTACACCCCCGGGACAGGGCTGCTTAGCTTC.

The table lists this clonotype with a few counts. In nucleotides, the CDR3 is TGTGCCAGCAGCTTAGATGGGGTAGGGGCGTACCAAGAGACCCAGTACTTC. This codes for CASSLDGVGAYQETQYF. V gene TRBV7-6 combines with J gene TRBJ2-5, with D tentatively TRBD1 (5 bases). Germline V gene lookup returns CDR1 SGHVS and CDR2 FNYEAQ. Trimming took 1 base from V and 0 from J, leaving 15 bases between them. The CDR3 length is 17 residues.

The CDR3 reads CSVSGTGGLPQHF. The CDR3 DNA follows: TGCAGCGTTTCCGGGACAGGGGGTCTGCCCCAGCATTTT. The genes are TRBV29-1 and TRBJ1-5; 11 nucleotides match TRBD1. With V trimmed by 5 bases and J by 9 bases, 6 bases remained unmatched. The germline gives CDR1 SQVTM, CDR2 ANQGSEA. This CDR3 is 13 amino acids long.

The chain is built from TRBV12-5 and TRBJ2-5; D is unresolved. The CDR3 runs to 12 residues. The V end was cut by 1 base, the J end by 13 bases, with 13 bases between. The germline V gene encodes CDR1 LGHNT and CDR2 FRNRAP. This CDR3 reads CASGLATDGRYF. The CDR3 DNA reads as TGTGCTAGTGGTTTGGCTACAGACGGGCGGTACTTC.

This clonotype was observed a handful of times. This sequence joins TRBV6-5 and TRBJ1-2; no definite D call. Looked up from germline, CDR1 is MNHEY and CDR2 is SVGAGI. Trimming took 6 bases from V and 8 from J, leaving 13 bases between them. This CDR3 is 12 amino acids long. As DNA, the CDR3 is TGTGCCAGCAGCCCCCTGGGTTTAGGCTACACCTTC. It translates to CASSPLGLGYTF.

This clonotype was seen only a few times. The genes are TRBV20-1 and TRBJ2-1; perhaps TRBD2 as D (7 bases). Trimming pared 6 bases from V and 5 bases from J, leaving 14 bases between. Germline V gene data show CDR1 as DFQATT and CDR2 as SNEGSKA (reference sequence). The CDR3 extends over 13 amino acids. DNA for the CDR3: TGCAGTGCCGGGGGGCTGCTAGACAATGAGCAGTTCTTC. Its translation: CSAGGLLDNEQFF.